Listed below are T cell receptor beta chains from one sample, sequenced in a study of T cell responses to AZD1222 COVID-19 vaccine. Sequenced by immunoSEQ multiplex PCR; TCRdb stores in-frame clones only, minus some. Of about 79,000 clones listed, under 90% are singletons. Sequenced here: peripheral blood, sampled 28 days after the second AZD1222 dose. The receptors were sampled from an adult who received the AZD1222 COVID-19 vaccine. Each CDR3 is given with its conserved first and last residue. A D gene is named only where the DNA matches it firmly. Some rows mark clone size as missing; the rest say once, few, many or name a class of expanded clone.

v_call: TRBV27; j_call: TRBJ1-1; d_call: -; clone_size: -; cdr3_nt: TGTGCCAGCAGTTTATCGGTCCTGAACACTGAAGCTTTCTTT; cdr3_aa: CASSLSVLNTEAFF
v_call: TRBV27; j_call: TRBJ2-7; d_call: -; clone_size: few; cdr3_nt: TGTGCCAGCAGTTACCACCGACAGGCCTCCTACGAGCAGTACTTC; cdr3_aa: CASSYHRQASYEQYF
v_call: TRBV5-4; j_call: TRBJ1-2; d_call: -; clone_size: -; cdr3_nt: TGTGCCAGCAGCCTGGACACGGACTATGGCTACACCTTC; cdr3_aa: CASSLDTDYGYTF
v_call: TRBV19; j_call: TRBJ1-2; d_call: TRBD1; clone_size: medium-sized; cdr3_nt: TGTGCCAGTAGTATACGCGGACAGGGCTATGGCTACACCTTC; cdr3_aa: CASSIRGQGYGYTF
v_call: TRBV4-3; j_call: TRBJ2-3; d_call: -; clone_size: -; cdr3_nt: TGCGCCAGCAGCCAAGACCCCCCCGGGTTCACAGATACGCAGTATTTT; cdr3_aa: CASSQDPPGFTDTQYF
v_call: TRBV27; j_call: TRBJ2-7; d_call: TRBD2; clone_size: -; cdr3_nt: TGTGCCAGCAGTTTATCGTTGGCTAGCGGGAGCAACGAGCAGTACTTC; cdr3_aa: CASSLSLASGSNEQYF
v_call: TRBV30; j_call: TRBJ1-2; d_call: TRBD1; clone_size: -; cdr3_nt: TGTGCCTGGAGTGTTACGTGGACAGGCCTATCCTATGGCTACACCTTC; cdr3_aa: CAWSVTWTGLSYGYTF
v_call: TRBV6-6; j_call: TRBJ1-5; d_call: -; clone_size: -; cdr3_nt: TGTGCCAGCAGTCGAAACGGATTTGGGCATTTT; cdr3_aa: CASSRNGFGHF
v_call: TRBV2; j_call: TRBJ1-5; d_call: TRBD1; clone_size: -; cdr3_nt: TGTGCCAGCAAGGGCGGGACAGGCAATCAGCCCCAGCATTTT; cdr3_aa: CASKGGTGNQPQHF
v_call: TRBV9; j_call: TRBJ1-1; d_call: TRBD1; clone_size: -; cdr3_nt: TGTGCCAGCAGCCCAGGGGGCGCAGACACTGAAGCTTTCTTT; cdr3_aa: CASSPGGADTEAFF
v_call: TRBV21-1; j_call: TRBJ1-5; d_call: -; clone_size: -; cdr3_nt: TGTGCCAGCAGCAAGAAAGCAAATCAGCCCCAGCATTTT; cdr3_aa: CASSKKANQPQHF
v_call: TRBV25-1; j_call: TRBJ2-5; d_call: -; clone_size: -; cdr3_nt: TGTGCCAGCAGTCCGCGAAAGGCCAGCGAGGAGACCCAGTACTTC; cdr3_aa: CASSPRKASEETQYF
v_call: TRBV10-3; j_call: TRBJ1-2; d_call: -; clone_size: -; cdr3_nt: TGTGCCATCAGTCCAAACGGGGGAGGAACTAACTATGGCTACACCTTC; cdr3_aa: CAISPNGGGTNYGYTF
v_call: TRBV9; j_call: TRBJ2-7; d_call: TRBD1; clone_size: -; cdr3_nt: TGTGCCAGCAGCGACCGGGACAGTAACTACGAGCAGTACTTC; cdr3_aa: CASSDRDSNYEQYF
v_call: TRBV4-1; j_call: TRBJ2-3; d_call: TRBD2; clone_size: -; cdr3_nt: TGCGCCAGCAGCTCGCCACGGGAGGGCCTGCGAAATACGCAGTATTTT; cdr3_aa: CASSSPREGLRNTQYF
v_call: TRBV10-2; j_call: TRBJ2-1; d_call: TRBD2; clone_size: -; cdr3_nt: TGCGCCAGCAGTGTGGCCGGGACTAGTCCCTACAATGAGCAGTTCTTC; cdr3_aa: CASSVAGTSPYNEQFF
v_call: TRBV30; j_call: TRBJ1-5; d_call: -; clone_size: -; cdr3_nt: TGTGCCTGGAGCCCTTCCCATAATCAGCCCCAGCATTTT; cdr3_aa: CAWSPSHNQPQHF
v_call: TRBV15; j_call: TRBJ1-2; d_call: TRBD1; clone_size: -; cdr3_nt: TGTGCCACCAGCAGAGGGACAGGGCCGTCGTATGGCTACACCTTC; cdr3_aa: CATSRGTGPSYGYTF
v_call: TRBV27; j_call: TRBJ2-4; d_call: TRBD1; clone_size: -; cdr3_nt: TGTGCCAGCAGTTTATTCGGACAGGGGGCGGCCAAAAACATTCAGTACTTC; cdr3_aa: CASSLFGQGAAKNIQYF
v_call: TRBV7-3; j_call: TRBJ2-3; d_call: TRBD2; clone_size: -; cdr3_nt: TGTGCCAGCAGCTCACGACTAGCCGGCACAGATACGCAGTATTTT; cdr3_aa: CASSSRLAGTDTQYF
v_call: TRBV3-1/TRBV3-2; j_call: TRBJ1-1; d_call: -; clone_size: -; cdr3_nt: TGTGCCAGCAGCCCGGGACGCGGTTGGGCTGAAGCTTTCTTT; cdr3_aa: CASSPGRGWAEAFF
v_call: TRBV29-1; j_call: TRBJ2-7; d_call: TRBD1; clone_size: many; cdr3_nt: TGCAGCGTTGAAGGTCATAGGGACAGGGGTTTAATAGGGCTAAGCGAGCAGTACTTC; cdr3_aa: CSVEGHRDRGLIGLSEQYF
v_call: TRBV28; j_call: TRBJ1-6; d_call: -; clone_size: -; cdr3_nt: TGTGCCAGCAGTTTAAGGGGCCTCAATTCACCCCTCCACTTT; cdr3_aa: CASSLRGLNSPLHF
v_call: TRBV6-5; j_call: TRBJ1-5; d_call: -; clone_size: -; cdr3_nt: TGTGCCAGCAGTCGGGGGGGTAGCAATCAGCCCCAGCATTTT; cdr3_aa: CASSRGGSNQPQHF
v_call: TRBV2; j_call: TRBJ2-7; d_call: -; clone_size: -; cdr3_nt: TGTGCCAGCAGTGACCCGGACAGCTCCTACGAGCAGTACTTC; cdr3_aa: CASSDPDSSYEQYF
v_call: TRBV6-6; j_call: TRBJ2-1; d_call: TRBD1; clone_size: once; cdr3_nt: TGTGCCAGCCTAGACCCCCGGACAGGTTTTTACAATGAGCAGTTCTTC; cdr3_aa: CASLDPRTGFYNEQFF
v_call: TRBV30; j_call: TRBJ1-1; d_call: TRBD1; clone_size: -; cdr3_nt: TGTGCCTGGAGTGTAACAGGGGGAGACACTGAAGCTTTCTTT; cdr3_aa: CAWSVTGGDTEAFF
v_call: TRBV28; j_call: TRBJ1-2; d_call: -; clone_size: -; cdr3_nt: TGTGCCAGCAGCCACTCTGGGGGGGCGAAGACAACTAACTATGGCTACACCTTC; cdr3_aa: CASSHSGGAKTTNYGYTF
v_call: TRBV4-1; j_call: TRBJ1-1; d_call: -; clone_size: -; cdr3_nt: TGCGCCAGCAGCCAAGTCCCAGGTGCCCCTGAAGCTTTCTTT; cdr3_aa: CASSQVPGAPEAFF
v_call: TRBV30; j_call: TRBJ1-5; d_call: TRBD1; clone_size: -; cdr3_nt: TGTGCCTGGAGTGACAGGGGTCAGCCCCAGCATTTT; cdr3_aa: CAWSDRGQPQHF
v_call: TRBV4-3; j_call: TRBJ2-7; d_call: -; clone_size: -; cdr3_nt: TGCGCCAGCAGCCAAGACTTTAGGGCCCATCGGGCCTACGAGCAGTACTTC; cdr3_aa: CASSQDFRAHRAYEQYF
v_call: TRBV10-3; j_call: TRBJ2-5; d_call: -; clone_size: -; cdr3_nt: TGTGCCACCTCCCGGCTAGGCCCCGACACGAGTCAAGAGACCCAGTACTTC; cdr3_aa: CATSRLGPDTSQETQYF
v_call: TRBV4-1; j_call: TRBJ1-2; d_call: -; clone_size: -; cdr3_nt: TGCGCCAGCAGCCCCGAGGAGTCGAACAGGGTTGGCTACACCTTC; cdr3_aa: CASSPEESNRVGYTF
v_call: TRBV6-5; j_call: TRBJ2-3; d_call: TRBD1; clone_size: -; cdr3_nt: TGTGCCAGCAGTACCCGACAGGGGAGGGATACGCAGTATTTT; cdr3_aa: CASSTRQGRDTQYF
v_call: TRBV6-2/TRBV6-3; j_call: TRBJ1-1; d_call: TRBD1; clone_size: -; cdr3_nt: TGTGCCAGCAGCAGGGACAGCGCTATTGTTCCAGCTTTCTTT; cdr3_aa: CASSRDSAIVPAFF
v_call: TRBV20-1; j_call: TRBJ2-1; d_call: -; clone_size: -; cdr3_nt: TGCAGTGCTAGAGAGGGTGGTGAGCAGTTCTTC; cdr3_aa: CSAREGGEQFF
v_call: TRBV5-1; j_call: TRBJ1-1; d_call: TRBD1; clone_size: -; cdr3_nt: TGCGCCAGCAGCTCAAGACCGGGACAGGGGAATGAAGCTTTCTTT; cdr3_aa: CASSSRPGQGNEAFF
v_call: TRBV7-2; j_call: TRBJ2-1; d_call: TRBD1; clone_size: -; cdr3_nt: TGTGCCAGCAGTCCCGGACAGGAGTCCTACAATGAGCAGTTCTTC; cdr3_aa: CASSPGQESYNEQFF
v_call: TRBV9; j_call: TRBJ1-1; d_call: -; clone_size: once; cdr3_nt: TGTGCCAGCAGCGTAGACTGGTCGAACACTGAAGCTTTCTTT; cdr3_aa: CASSVDWSNTEAFF
v_call: TRBV6-2/TRBV6-3; j_call: TRBJ1-2; d_call: -; clone_size: -; cdr3_nt: TGTGCCAGCAGTTACGGGATACGGGGGGCGCAGGGCTACACCTTC; cdr3_aa: CASSYGIRGAQGYTF
v_call: TRBV28; j_call: TRBJ1-2; d_call: -; clone_size: -; cdr3_nt: TGTGCCAGCAGTCCACCAGACTCCTATGGCTACACCTTC; cdr3_aa: CASSPPDSYGYTF
v_call: TRBV14; j_call: TRBJ1-5; d_call: -; clone_size: -; cdr3_nt: TGTGCCAGCAGCCAAGGGGTAGTTAAGAGCCTTGATAGCAATCAGCCCCAGCATTTT; cdr3_aa: CASSQGVVKSLDSNQPQHF
v_call: TRBV15; j_call: TRBJ2-4; d_call: TRBD1; clone_size: -; cdr3_nt: TGTGCCACCAGCAGCCGACAGGGGGGAGGAAACATTCAGTACTTC; cdr3_aa: CATSSRQGGGNIQYF
v_call: TRBV14; j_call: TRBJ1-1; d_call: TRBD1; clone_size: -; cdr3_nt: TGTGCCAGCAGCCAAATACAGGGGAGGTTGACTGAAGCTTTCTTT; cdr3_aa: CASSQIQGRLTEAFF
v_call: TRBV30; j_call: TRBJ1-5; d_call: -; clone_size: -; cdr3_nt: TGTGCCTGGAGTTCACAGGATAGCAATCAGCCCCAGCATTTT; cdr3_aa: CAWSSQDSNQPQHF
v_call: TRBV10-3; j_call: TRBJ2-3; d_call: TRBD1; clone_size: -; cdr3_nt: TGTGCCACCGGGACAGATTACACAGATACGCAGTATTTT; cdr3_aa: CATGTDYTDTQYF
v_call: TRBV12-5; j_call: TRBJ2-5; d_call: -; clone_size: -; cdr3_nt: TGTGCTAGTGCTAGCGGACAGGGTGGGGAGACCCAGTACTTC; cdr3_aa: CASASGQGGETQYF
v_call: TRBV5-1; j_call: TRBJ1-1; d_call: -; clone_size: -; cdr3_nt: TGCGCCAGCAGCTTACTACAGATGAACACTGAAGCTTTCTTT; cdr3_aa: CASSLLQMNTEAFF
v_call: TRBV30; j_call: TRBJ2-1; d_call: TRBD2; clone_size: few; cdr3_nt: TGTGCCTGGAAACCTCGGACCATAGCGGGAGGGGATGAGCAGTTCTTC; cdr3_aa: CAWKPRTIAGGDEQFF
v_call: TRBV28; j_call: TRBJ1-6; d_call: TRBD1; clone_size: once; cdr3_nt: TGTGCCAGCAGGCCGGACAGGAGGAGCTCCTATAATTCACCCCTCCACTTT; cdr3_aa: CASRPDRRSSYNSPLHF
v_call: TRBV27; j_call: TRBJ1-2; d_call: -; clone_size: once; cdr3_nt: TGTGCCAGCAGTTTATCGGGGCTCTATGGCTACACCTTC; cdr3_aa: CASSLSGLYGYTF
v_call: TRBV20-1; j_call: TRBJ1-6; d_call: -; clone_size: -; cdr3_nt: TGCAGTGCTCGTGGGCCGAATTCACCCCTCCACTTT; cdr3_aa: CSARGPNSPLHF
v_call: TRBV9; j_call: TRBJ2-1; d_call: -; clone_size: -; cdr3_nt: TGTGCCAGCACGGCGGGACCCGGGGGCAATGAGCAGTTCTTC; cdr3_aa: CASTAGPGGNEQFF
v_call: TRBV5-6; j_call: TRBJ1-5; d_call: -; clone_size: -; cdr3_nt: TGTGCCAGCAGCCGGACAGACAATAGCAATCAGCCCCAGCATTTT; cdr3_aa: CASSRTDNSNQPQHF
v_call: TRBV3-1/TRBV3-2; j_call: TRBJ1-1; d_call: TRBD1; clone_size: -; cdr3_nt: TGTGCCAGCAGGGGGGGACAGTACACTGAAGCTTTCTTT; cdr3_aa: CASRGGQYTEAFF
v_call: TRBV7-3; j_call: TRBJ2-1; d_call: -; clone_size: -; cdr3_nt: TGTGCCAGCAGCTTAAATTTGGGCAGGGGAGAAGGCAATGAGCAGTTCTTC; cdr3_aa: CASSLNLGRGEGNEQFF
v_call: TRBV19; j_call: TRBJ2-3; d_call: TRBD2; clone_size: -; cdr3_nt: TGTGCCAGTAGTAAACGAGGTAATCTAGCGGGAGGCAGAGATACGCAGTATTTT; cdr3_aa: CASSKRGNLAGGRDTQYF
v_call: TRBV6-2/TRBV6-3; j_call: TRBJ1-2; d_call: -; clone_size: -; cdr3_nt: TGTGCCAGCAGTTACTCGAACAGTCTTAACTATGGCTACACCTTC; cdr3_aa: CASSYSNSLNYGYTF
v_call: TRBV12-3/TRBV12-4; j_call: TRBJ2-2; d_call: -; clone_size: -; cdr3_nt: TGTGCCAGCGTCCAGGGTGCCGGGGAGCTGTTTTTT; cdr3_aa: CASVQGAGELFF
v_call: TRBV6-5; j_call: TRBJ1-1; d_call: -; clone_size: -; cdr3_nt: TGTGCCAGCACGCCGGGTCACACTGAAGCTTTCTTT; cdr3_aa: CASTPGHTEAFF